This T cell receptor (beta chain) was found in a study of cytomegalovirus exposure and HLA in healthy donors. Points on this clone: Its specificity is not known.

The study's findings and limits: The study reported that TCR beta sequences accurately predicted HLA-A and HLA-B alleles in most subjects. Among the CMV-associated chains, three were confirmed in vitro as specific for CMV antigens.

Trimming removed 5 bases from V and 0 bases from J, with 8 bases in between. Germline V CDR1 and CDR2: MGHDK, SYGVNS. The CDR3 spans 15 residues. This PCR relied on a set of 60 Vbeta primers and 13 Jbeta primers. Profiled with immunoSEQ multiplex PCR; TCRdb holds only in-frame clones, not every one. The table lists approximately 110,000 clones, around 75% of them singletons, with under 1.5% in the top ten. This chain uses TRBV25-1 with TRBJ2-6; weak D call: TRBD1 (5 bases). The sample consisted of PBMCs. The TCR originated in a man aged 40-50 years in good health and CMV-seronegative. The CDR3 region is CASSPRDSGANVLTF. CDR3 DNA sequence: TGTGCCAGCAGTCCCAGGGACTCTGGGGCCAACGTCCTGACTTTC.